The clone carrying this TCR beta chain appeared once. The target antigen is unknown. This CDR3 comprises 16 residues. Trimming at V came to 6 bases and at J to 1 base, leaving 6 bases not matched to a gene. Germline CDR1 MDHEN, CDR2 SYDVKM. The sample originates from a study of siplizumab effects on memory and regulatory T cells. General study results and limits: With siplizumab, mappable alloreactive CD4+ clones averaged roughly 65% Treg-derived, versus roughly 25% in controls. Mapping to unstimulated subsets was achieved for only a minor fraction of alloreactive clones. Unstimulated naive T cells seemed to show more diversity than memory cells did, and they also seemed to be among the major contributors to the alloresponse. Alloreactive sequences whose origin lay in unstimulated CD4+ memory cells were significantly reduced by siplizumab.

Method: immunoSEQ multiplex PCR; TCRdb's copy keeps in-frame clones and lacks some. The sample consists of 50,000 to 55,000 clones, roughly 93% of them appearing once. Sequencing used CD8+ T cells sorted from blood. This chain connects TRBV28 to TRBJ2-4; 10 nucleotides align to TRBD2. The sequence was collected from a human donor in good health. The CDR3 DNA is TGTGCCAGCAGAGTTTCTAGCGGGAGTGCCAAAAACATTCAGTACTTC. Its protein is CASRVSSGSAKNIQYF.